The sequence of this T cell receptor beta chain was determined in a study of T cells in localized non-small cell lung cancer. This clone has just one count. The antigen is undetermined. In germline, CDR1 is MNHNS, CDR2 SASEGT. The CDR3 has 14 residues. J was trimmed by 5 bases and V by 4 bases; bases with no gene match: 7. General observations from the study: Researchers found a median approximately 50 of the top 100 tumor clones in adjacent lung. Heterogeneity stays possible, as sequencing covered only one tumor region.

Repertoires were generated with immunoSEQ multiplex PCR, while TCRdb's copy carries only in-frame clones and drops some. The sample lists tens of thousands of clones; about 88% were seen once. This specimen was peripheral blood, taken before any cancer treatment. V usage is TRBV6-1 and J usage is TRBJ1-2; 7 nucleotides agree with TRBD1. The sequence derives from a woman aged 40-70 years with stage I squamous cell lung carcinoma. The CDR3 bases are TGTGCCAGCAGTGGCCAGCAGGGGGGGTATGGCTACACCTTC. Protein sequence: CASSGQQGGYGYTF.